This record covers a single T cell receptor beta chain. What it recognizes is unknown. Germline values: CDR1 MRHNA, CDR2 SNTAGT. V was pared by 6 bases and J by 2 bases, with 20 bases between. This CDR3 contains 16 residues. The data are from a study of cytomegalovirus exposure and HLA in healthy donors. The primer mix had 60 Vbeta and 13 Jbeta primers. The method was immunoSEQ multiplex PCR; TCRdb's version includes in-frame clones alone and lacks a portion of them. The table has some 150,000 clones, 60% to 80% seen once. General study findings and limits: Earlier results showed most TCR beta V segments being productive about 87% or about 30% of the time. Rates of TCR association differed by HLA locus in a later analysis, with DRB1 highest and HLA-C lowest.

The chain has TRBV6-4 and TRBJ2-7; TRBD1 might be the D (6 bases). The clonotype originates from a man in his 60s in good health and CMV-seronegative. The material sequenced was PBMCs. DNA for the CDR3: TGTGCCAGCAGAAAAGGACAGCCAAGCCCGGCCTACGAGCAGTACTTC. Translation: CASRKGQPSPAYEQYF.